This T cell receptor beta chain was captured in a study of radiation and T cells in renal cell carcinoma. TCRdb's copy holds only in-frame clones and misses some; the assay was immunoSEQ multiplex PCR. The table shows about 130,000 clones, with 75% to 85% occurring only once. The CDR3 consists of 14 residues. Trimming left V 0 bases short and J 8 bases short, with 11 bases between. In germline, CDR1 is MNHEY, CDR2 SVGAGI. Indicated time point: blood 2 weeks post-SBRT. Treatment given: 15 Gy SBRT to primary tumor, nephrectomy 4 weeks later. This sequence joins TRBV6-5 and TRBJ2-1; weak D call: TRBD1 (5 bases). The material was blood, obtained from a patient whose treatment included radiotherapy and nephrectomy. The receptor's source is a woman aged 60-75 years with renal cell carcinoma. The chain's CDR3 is CASSYSEGADEQFF. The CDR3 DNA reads TGTGCCAGCAGTTACTCGGAAGGGGCGGATGAGCAGTTCTTC.